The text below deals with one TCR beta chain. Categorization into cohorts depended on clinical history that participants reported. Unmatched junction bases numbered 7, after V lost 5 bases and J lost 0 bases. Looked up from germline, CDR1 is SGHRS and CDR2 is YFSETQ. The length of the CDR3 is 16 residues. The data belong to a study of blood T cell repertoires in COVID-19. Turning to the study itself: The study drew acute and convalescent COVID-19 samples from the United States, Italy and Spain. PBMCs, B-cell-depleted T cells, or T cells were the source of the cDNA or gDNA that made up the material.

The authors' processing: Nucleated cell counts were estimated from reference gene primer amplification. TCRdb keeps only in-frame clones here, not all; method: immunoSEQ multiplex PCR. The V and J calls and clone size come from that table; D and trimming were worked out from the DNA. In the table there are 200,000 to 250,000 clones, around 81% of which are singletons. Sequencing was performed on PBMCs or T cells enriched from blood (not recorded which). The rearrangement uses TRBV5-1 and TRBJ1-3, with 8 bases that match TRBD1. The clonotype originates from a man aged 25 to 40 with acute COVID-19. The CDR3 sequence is CASSRTGGSSGNTIYF. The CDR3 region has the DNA TGCGCCAGCAGTCGTACAGGGGGAAGCTCTGGAAACACCATATATTTT.